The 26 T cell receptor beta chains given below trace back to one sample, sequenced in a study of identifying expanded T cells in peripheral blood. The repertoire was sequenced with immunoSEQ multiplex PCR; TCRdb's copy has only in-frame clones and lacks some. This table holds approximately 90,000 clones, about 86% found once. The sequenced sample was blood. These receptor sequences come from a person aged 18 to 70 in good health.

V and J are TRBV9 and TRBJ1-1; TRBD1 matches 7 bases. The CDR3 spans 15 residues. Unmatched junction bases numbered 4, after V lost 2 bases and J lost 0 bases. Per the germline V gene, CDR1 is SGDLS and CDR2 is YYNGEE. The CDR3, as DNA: TGTGCCAGCAGCGTTGCGGGACAGTTGAACACTGAAGCTTTCTTT. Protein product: CASSVAGQLNTEAFF.

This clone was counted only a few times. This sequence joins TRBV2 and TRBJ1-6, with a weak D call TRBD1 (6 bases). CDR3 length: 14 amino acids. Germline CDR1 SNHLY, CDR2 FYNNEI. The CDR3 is CAGRRQVADSPLHF. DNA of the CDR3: TGTGCTGGGCGTAGACAGGTCGCTGATTCACCCCTCCACTTT.

CDR3 nucleotide sequence: TGTGCCAGTAATCTCGGCTGGGGCGGCAATCAGCCCCAGCATTTT. This encodes CASNLGWGGNQPQHF. The chain carries TRBV19 and TRBJ1-5, with D tentatively TRBD1 (5 bases). Germline V gene sequence: CDR1 LNHDA, CDR2 SQIVND (reference sequence). V lost 7 bases and J 2 bases, leaving 15 bases between the germline ends. CDR3 length: 15 amino acids.

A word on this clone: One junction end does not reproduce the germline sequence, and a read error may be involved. The CDR3 sequence is CASSLADGLDTQYF. CDR3 nucleotides: TGTGCCAGCAGTTTAGCGGATGGTCTAGATACGCAGTATTTT. The chain uses TRBV7-2 and TRBJ2-3; tentative D call: TRBD2 (6 bases). Germline-derived CDR1 and CDR2 are SGHTA and FQGNSA. The CDR3 totals 14 residues.

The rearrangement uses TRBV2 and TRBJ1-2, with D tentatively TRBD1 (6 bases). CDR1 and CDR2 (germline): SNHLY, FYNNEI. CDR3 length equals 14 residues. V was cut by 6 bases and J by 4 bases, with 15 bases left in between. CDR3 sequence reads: CASSPRGDGYGYTF. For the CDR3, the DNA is TGTGCCAGCAGCCCGAGGGGGGACGGCTATGGCTACACCTTC. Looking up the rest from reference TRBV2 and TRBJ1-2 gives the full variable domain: EPEVTQTPSHQVTQMGQEVILRCVPISNHLYFYWYRQILGQKVEFLVSFYNNEISEKSEIFDDQFSVERPDGSNFTLKIRSTKLEDSAMYFCASSPRGDGYGYTFGSGTRLTVV.

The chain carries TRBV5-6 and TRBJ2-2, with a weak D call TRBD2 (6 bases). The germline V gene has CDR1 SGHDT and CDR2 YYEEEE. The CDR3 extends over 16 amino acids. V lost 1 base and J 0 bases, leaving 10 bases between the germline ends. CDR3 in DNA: TGTGCCAGCAGCTTGCCGGGGAGGTCGAACACCGGGGAGCTGTTTTTT. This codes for CASSLPGRSNTGELFF. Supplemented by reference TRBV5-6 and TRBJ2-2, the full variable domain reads DAGVTQSPTHLIKTRGQQVTLRCSPKSGHDTVSWYQQALGQGPQFIFQYYEEEERQRGNFPDRFSGHQFPNYSSELNVNALLLGDSALYLCASSLPGRSNTGELFFGEGSRLTVL.

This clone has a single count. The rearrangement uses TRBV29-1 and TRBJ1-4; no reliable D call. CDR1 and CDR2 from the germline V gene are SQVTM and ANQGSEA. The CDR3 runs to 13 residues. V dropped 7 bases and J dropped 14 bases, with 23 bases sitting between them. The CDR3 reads CSARAGTGYGLFF. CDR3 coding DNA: TGCAGCGCCCGAGCTGGCACGGGTTATGGGCTGTTTTTT.

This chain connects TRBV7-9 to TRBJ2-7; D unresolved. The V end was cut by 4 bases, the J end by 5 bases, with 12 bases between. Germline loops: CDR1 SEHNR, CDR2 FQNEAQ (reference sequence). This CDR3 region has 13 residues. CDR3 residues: CASSWVGRDEQYF. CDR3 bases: TGTGCCAGCAGCTGGGTAGGCCGGGACGAGCAGTACTTC.

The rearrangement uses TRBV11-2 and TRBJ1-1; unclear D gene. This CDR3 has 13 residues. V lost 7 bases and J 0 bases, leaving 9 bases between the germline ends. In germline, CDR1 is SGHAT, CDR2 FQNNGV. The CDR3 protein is CASTPHMNTEAFF. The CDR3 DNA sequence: TGTGCCAGCACTCCTCACATGAACACTGAAGCTTTCTTT.

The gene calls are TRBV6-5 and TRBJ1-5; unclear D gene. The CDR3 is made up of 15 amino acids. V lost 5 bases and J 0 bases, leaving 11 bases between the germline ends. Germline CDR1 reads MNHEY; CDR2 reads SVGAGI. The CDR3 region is CASSPQENSNQPQHF. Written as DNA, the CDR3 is TGTGCCAGCAGTCCCCAGGAGAATAGCAATCAGCCCCAGCATTTT.

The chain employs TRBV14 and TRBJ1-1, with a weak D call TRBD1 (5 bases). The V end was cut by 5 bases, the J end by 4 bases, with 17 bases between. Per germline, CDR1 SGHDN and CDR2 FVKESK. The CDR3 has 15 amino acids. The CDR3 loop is CASSSQQVGGTEAFF. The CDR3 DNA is TGTGCCAGCAGCTCGCAACAGGTTGGAGGCACTGAAGCTTTCTTT.

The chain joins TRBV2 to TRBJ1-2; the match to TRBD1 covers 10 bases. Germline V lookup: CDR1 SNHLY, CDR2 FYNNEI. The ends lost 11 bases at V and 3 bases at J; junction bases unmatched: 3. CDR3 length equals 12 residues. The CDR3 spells CARQGADYGYTF. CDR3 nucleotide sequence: TGTGCCCGACAGGGGGCGGACTATGGCTACACCTTC.

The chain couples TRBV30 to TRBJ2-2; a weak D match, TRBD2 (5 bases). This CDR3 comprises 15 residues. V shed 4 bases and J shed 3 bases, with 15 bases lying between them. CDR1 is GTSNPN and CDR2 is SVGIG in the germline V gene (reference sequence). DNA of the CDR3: TGTGCCTGGATCAGAGGGTCCCAGTACACCGGGGAGCTGTTTTTT. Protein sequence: CAWIRGSQYTGELFF.

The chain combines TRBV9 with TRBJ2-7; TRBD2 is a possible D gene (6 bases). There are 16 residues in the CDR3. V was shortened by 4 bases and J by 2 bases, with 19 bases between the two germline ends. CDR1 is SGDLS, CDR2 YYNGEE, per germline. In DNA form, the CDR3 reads TGTGCCAGCAGCTCACCGCGGGGAGACGGCGCCTACGAGCAGTACTTC. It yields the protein CASSSPRGDGAYEQYF. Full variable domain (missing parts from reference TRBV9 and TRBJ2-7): DSGVTQTPKHLITATGQRVTLRCSPRSGDLSVYWYQQSLDQGLQFLIQYYNGEERAKGNILERFSAQQFPDLHSELNLSSLELGDSALYFCASSSPRGDGAYEQYFGPGTRLTVT.

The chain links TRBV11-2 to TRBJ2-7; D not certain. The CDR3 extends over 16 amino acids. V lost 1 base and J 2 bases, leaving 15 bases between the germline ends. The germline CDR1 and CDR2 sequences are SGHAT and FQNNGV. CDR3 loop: CASSLAGWTAAYEQYF. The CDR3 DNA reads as TGTGCCAGCAGCTTAGCCGGATGGACGGCCGCCTACGAGCAGTACTTC.

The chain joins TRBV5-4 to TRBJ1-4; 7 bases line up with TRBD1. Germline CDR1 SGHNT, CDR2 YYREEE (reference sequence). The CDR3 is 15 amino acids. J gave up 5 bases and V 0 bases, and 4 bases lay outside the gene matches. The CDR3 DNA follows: TGTGCCAGCAGCTTGGACGGCAGGGGGAATGAAAAACTGTTTTTT. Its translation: CASSLDGRGNEKLFF.

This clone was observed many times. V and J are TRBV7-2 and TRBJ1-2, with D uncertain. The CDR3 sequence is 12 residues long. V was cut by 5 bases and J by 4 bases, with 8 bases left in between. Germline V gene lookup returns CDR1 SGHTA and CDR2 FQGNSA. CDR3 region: CASSPAPYGYTF. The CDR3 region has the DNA TGTGCCAGCAGCCCGGCCCCCTATGGCTACACCTTC.

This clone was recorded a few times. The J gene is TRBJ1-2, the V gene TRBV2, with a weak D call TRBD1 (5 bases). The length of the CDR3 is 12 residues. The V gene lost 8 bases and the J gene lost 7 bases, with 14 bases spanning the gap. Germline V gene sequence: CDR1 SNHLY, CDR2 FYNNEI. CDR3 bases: TGTGCCAGCGTGGGACTAATCTCTGGCTACACCTTC. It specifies CASVGLISGYTF.

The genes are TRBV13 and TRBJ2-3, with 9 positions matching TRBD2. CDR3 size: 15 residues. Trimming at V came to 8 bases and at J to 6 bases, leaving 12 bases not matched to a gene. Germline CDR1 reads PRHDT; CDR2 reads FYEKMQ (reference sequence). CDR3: CASLRSGGTSDTQYF. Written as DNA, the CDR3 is TGTGCCAGCCTCCGGAGCGGGGGGACGAGTGATACGCAGTATTTT.

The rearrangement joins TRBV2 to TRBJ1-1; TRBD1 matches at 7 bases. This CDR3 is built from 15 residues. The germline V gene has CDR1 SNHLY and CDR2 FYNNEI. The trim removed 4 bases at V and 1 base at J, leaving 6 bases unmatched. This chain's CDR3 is CASSVERTGNTEAFF. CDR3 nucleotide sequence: TGTGCCAGCAGTGTGGAAAGGACAGGGAACACTGAAGCTTTCTTT.

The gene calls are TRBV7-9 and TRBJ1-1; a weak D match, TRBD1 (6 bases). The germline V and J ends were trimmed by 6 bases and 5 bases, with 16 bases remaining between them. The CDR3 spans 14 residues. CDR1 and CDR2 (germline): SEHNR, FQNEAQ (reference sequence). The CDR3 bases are TGTGCCAGCAGTTCACAGGGTCTGGGGACTGAAGCTTTCTTT. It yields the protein CASSSQGLGTEAFF.

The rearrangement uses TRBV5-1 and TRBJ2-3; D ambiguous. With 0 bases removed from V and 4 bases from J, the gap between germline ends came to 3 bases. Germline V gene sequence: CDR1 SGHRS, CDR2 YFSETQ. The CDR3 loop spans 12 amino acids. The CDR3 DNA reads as TGCGCCAGCAGCTTGGGTTCAGATACGCAGTATTTT. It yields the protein CASSLGSDTQYF.

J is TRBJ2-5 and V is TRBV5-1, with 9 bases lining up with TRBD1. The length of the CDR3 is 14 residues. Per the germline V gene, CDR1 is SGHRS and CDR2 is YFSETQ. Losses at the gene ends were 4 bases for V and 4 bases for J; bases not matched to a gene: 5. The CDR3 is CASSPGQGSETQYF. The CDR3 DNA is TGCGCCAGCAGCCCTGGACAGGGGTCAGAGACCCAGTACTTC. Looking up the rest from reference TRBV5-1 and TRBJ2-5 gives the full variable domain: KAGVTQTPRYLIKTRGQQVTLSCSPISGHRSVSWYQQTPGQGLQFLFEYFSETQRNKGNFPGRFSGRQFSNSRSEMNVSTLELGDSALYLCASSPGQGSETQYFGPGTRLLVL.

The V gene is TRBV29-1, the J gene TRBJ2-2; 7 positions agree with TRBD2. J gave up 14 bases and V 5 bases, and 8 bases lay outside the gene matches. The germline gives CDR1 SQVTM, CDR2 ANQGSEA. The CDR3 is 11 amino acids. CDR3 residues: CSVLVGGTLFF. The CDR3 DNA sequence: TGCAGCGTTCTCGTCGGGGGGACCCTGTTTTTT.

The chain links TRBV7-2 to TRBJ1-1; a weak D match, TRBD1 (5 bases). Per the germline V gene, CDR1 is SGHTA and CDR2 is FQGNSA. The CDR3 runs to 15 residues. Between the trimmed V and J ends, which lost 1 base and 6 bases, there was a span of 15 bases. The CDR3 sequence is CASSLGFQGSAEAFF. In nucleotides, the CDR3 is TGTGCCAGCAGCTTAGGATTTCAGGGTAGCGCTGAAGCTTTCTTT.

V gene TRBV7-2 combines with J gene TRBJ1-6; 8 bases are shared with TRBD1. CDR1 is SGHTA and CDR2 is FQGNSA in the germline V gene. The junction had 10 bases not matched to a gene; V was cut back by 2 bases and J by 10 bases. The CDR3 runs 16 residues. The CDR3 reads CASSLYAGGKASPLHF. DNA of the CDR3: TGTGCCAGCAGCTTATACGCAGGGGGCAAGGCATCACCCCTCCACTTT. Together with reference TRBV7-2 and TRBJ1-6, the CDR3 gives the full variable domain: GAGVSQSPSNKVTEKGKDVELRCDPISGHTALYWYRQSLGQGLEFLIYFQGNSAPDKSGLPSDRFSAERTGGSVSTLTIQRTQQEDSAVYLCASSLYAGGKASPLHFGNGTRLTVT.